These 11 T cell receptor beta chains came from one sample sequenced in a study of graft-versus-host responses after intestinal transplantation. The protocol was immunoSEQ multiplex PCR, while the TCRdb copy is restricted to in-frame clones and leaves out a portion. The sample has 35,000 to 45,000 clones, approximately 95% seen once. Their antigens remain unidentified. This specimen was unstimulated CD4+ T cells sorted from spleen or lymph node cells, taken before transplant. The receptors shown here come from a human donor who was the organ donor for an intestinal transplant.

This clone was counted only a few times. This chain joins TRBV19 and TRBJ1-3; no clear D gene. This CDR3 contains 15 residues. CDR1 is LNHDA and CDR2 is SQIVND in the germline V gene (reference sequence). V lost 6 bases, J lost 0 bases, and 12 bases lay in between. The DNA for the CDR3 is TGTGCCAGTAGCACGGTCGGGGACTCTGGAAACACCATATATTTT. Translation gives CASSTVGDSGNTIYF.

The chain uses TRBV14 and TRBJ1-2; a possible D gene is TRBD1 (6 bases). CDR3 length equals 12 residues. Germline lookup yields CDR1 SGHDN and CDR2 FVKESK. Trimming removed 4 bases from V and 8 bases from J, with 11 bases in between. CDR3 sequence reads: CASSPWGGGYTF. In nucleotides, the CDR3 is TGTGCCAGCAGCCCCTGGGGGGGCGGCTACACCTTC. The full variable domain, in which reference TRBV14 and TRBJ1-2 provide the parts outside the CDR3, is EAGVTQFPSHSVIEKGQTVTLRCDPISGHDNLYWYRRVMGKEIKFLLHFVKESKQDESGMPNNRFLAERTGGTYSTLKVQPAELEDSGVYFCASSPWGGGYTFGSGTRLTVV.

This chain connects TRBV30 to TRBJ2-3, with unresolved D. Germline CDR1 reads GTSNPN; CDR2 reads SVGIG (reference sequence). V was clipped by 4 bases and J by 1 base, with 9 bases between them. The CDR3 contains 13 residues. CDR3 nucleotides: TGTGCCTGGAACCGTGGTCGCACAGATACGCAGTATTTT. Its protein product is CAWNRGRTDTQYF.

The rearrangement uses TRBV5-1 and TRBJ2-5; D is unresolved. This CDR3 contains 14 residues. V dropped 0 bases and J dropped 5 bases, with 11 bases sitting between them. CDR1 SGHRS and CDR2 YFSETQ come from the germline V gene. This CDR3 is CASSLDQASETQYF. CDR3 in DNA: TGCGCCAGCAGCTTGGATCAGGCGTCTGAGACCCAGTACTTC.

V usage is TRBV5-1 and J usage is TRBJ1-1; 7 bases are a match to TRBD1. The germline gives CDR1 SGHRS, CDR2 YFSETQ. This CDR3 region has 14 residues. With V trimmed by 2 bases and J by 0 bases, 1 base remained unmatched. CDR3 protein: CASSFRGLNTEAFF. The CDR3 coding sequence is TGCGCCAGCAGCTTCAGGGGGTTGAACACTGAAGCTTTCTTT. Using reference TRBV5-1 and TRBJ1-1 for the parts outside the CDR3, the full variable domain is KAGVTQTPRYLIKTRGQQVTLSCSPISGHRSVSWYQQTPGQGLQFLFEYFSETQRNKGNFPGRFSGRQFSNSRSEMNVSTLELGDSALYLCASSFRGLNTEAFFGQGTRLTVV.

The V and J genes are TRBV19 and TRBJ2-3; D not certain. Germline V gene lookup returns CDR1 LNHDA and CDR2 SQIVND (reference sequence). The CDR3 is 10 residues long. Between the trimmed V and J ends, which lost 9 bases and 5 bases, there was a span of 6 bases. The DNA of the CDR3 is TGTGCCAGCTCTAGAGATACGCAGTATTTT. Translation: CASSRDTQYF. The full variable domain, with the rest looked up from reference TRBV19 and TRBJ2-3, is DGGITQSPKYLFRKEGQNVTLSCEQNLNHDAMYWYRQDPGQGLRLIYYSQIVNDFQKGDIAEGYSVSREKKESFPLTVTSAQKNPTAFYLCASSRDTQYFGPGTRLTVL.

DNA of the CDR3: TGTGCCTGGAGTGCCGGGACAGCCAATCAGCCCCAGCATTTT. Amino acid sequence: CAWSAGTANQPQHF. The chain combines TRBV30 with TRBJ1-5, with TRBD1 matching 7 bases. The trim removed 1 base at V and 3 bases at J, leaving 3 bases unmatched. The germline CDR1 and CDR2 sequences are GTSNPN and SVGIG (reference sequence). The CDR3 is 14 residues long.

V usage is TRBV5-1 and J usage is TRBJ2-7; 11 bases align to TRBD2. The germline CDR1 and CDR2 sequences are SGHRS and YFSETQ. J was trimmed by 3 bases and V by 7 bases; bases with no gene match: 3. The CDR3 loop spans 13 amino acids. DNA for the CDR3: TGCGCCAGCTCGACTAGCGGGGACTACGAGCAGTACTTC. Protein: CASSTSGDYEQYF.

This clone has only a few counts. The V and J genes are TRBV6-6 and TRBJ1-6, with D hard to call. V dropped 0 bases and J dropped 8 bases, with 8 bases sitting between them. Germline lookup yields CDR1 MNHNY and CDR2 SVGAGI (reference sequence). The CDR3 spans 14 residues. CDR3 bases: TGTGCCAGCAGTTACTCGCGGGTAGATTCACCCCTCCACTTT. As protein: CASSYSRVDSPLHF.

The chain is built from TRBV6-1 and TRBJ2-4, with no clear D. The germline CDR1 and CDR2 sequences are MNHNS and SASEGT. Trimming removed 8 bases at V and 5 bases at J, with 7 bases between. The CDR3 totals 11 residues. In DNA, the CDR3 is TGTGCCAGCCTAGGGCAAAACATTCAGTACTTC. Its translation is CASLGQNIQYF.

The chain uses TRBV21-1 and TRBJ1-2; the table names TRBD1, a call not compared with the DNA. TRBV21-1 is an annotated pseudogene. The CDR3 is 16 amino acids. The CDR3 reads CASSPYPGQGAGGYTF. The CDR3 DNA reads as TGTGCCAGCAGCCCGTACCCGGGACAGGGGGCTGGGGGCTACACCTTC.